This is a list of T cell receptor beta chains from one sample in a study of T cell responses to AZD1222 COVID-19 vaccine. Sequencing used immunoSEQ multiplex PCR; TCRdb keeps in-frame clones, though not all of them. The top ten clones hold about 5.9% of a sample with roughly 150,000 clones, roughly 87% of them seen once. Sequences were derived from peripheral blood, sampled 28 days after the second AZD1222 dose. These receptors originate from an adult who received the AZD1222 COVID-19 vaccine. The CDR3 runs from the conserved cysteine through the conserved F or W. A D gene is named only where the DNA matches it firmly. Size is stated for part of the rows, as once, few or many counts, or as a class when the clone is expanded.

d_call j_call clone_size v_call cdr3_length cdr3_nt cdr3_aa
- TRBJ1-2 - TRBV12-3/TRBV12-4 12 TGTGCCAGCAGTTTTACAAAGAATGGCTACACCTTC CASSFTKNGYTF
- TRBJ1-4 few TRBV9 18 TGTGCCAGCAGCGTATCGTTAAGTCGGGACACGACTACTGAAAAACTGTTTTTT CASSVSLSRDTTTEKLFF
- TRBJ1-6 - TRBV28 15 TGTGCCAGCAGTCCGGGGGAGGGTGGAGGGTCACCCCTCCACTTT CASSPGEGGGSPLHF
- TRBJ2-1 once TRBV11-1 14 TGTGCCAGCAGCTACGGCGGTCCCTACAATGAGCAGTTCTTC CASSYGGPYNEQFF
- TRBJ1-5 - TRBV6-1 14 TGTGCCAGCAGTGAATCCGGGGGCAATCAGCCCCAGCATTTT CASSESGGNQPQHF
- TRBJ1-3 - TRBV6-5 15 TGTGCCAGCAGGACCGACAGGTCCCCTGGAAACACCATATATTTT CASRTDRSPGNTIYF
- TRBJ1-2 - TRBV9 15 TGTGCCAGCAGCGTAGCGGCGGGGGGGGCTCAGGGCTACACCTTC CASSVAAGGAQGYTF
TRBD1 TRBJ1-5 - TRBV10-3 17 TGTGCCATCAGTGATCCCAGGACAGGGGACCGCAATCAGCCCCAGCATTTT CAISDPRTGDRNQPQHF
- TRBJ2-7 - TRBV7-3 15 TGTGCCAGCAGCTTATCTGGGACAGCCGGGGGGGAGCAGTACTTC CASSLSGTAGGEQYF
- TRBJ2-7 - TRBV7-2 13 TGTGCCAGCAGCTTTACTTGGGGCTACGAGCAGTACTTC CASSFTWGYEQYF
- TRBJ1-1 - TRBV19 14 TGTGCCAGTAGTATGGGCCAGACCCGGACTGAAGCTTTCTTT CASSMGQTRTEAFF
- TRBJ1-2 - TRBV6-5 15 TGTGCCAGCAGGTTCCGGGACAACCCTAACTATGGCTACACCTTC CASRFRDNPNYGYTF
- TRBJ2-7 - TRBV1 16 TGCACCAGCAGCCAAGATCTCACTAGCGAGAAGTACGAGCAGTACTTC CTSSQDLTSEKYEQYF
- TRBJ2-7 - TRBV28 13 TGTGCCAGCAGTTTCGGTCAGGGTTACGAGCAGTACTTC CASSFGQGYEQYF
TRBD1 TRBJ2-7 - TRBV6-5 15 TGTGCCAGCGTCCTAGGGACAGAAAGGAACTACGAGCAGTACTTC CASVLGTERNYEQYF
TRBD1 TRBJ1-2 - TRBV7-9 13 TGTGCCAGCAGCTACGGACAGGGGGCCGGCTACACCTTC CASSYGQGAGYTF
TRBD2 TRBJ2-3 - TRBV19 16 TGTGCCAGTAGTCCTCGGACTAGCGGGAGCCCGAGGGCGCAGTATTTT CASSPRTSGSPRAQYF
- TRBJ1-2 once TRBV5-1 14 TGCGCCAGCAGAAGTCAGTCAGACTTCTATGGCTACACCTTC CASRSQSDFYGYTF
- TRBJ1-5 - TRBV7-2 15 TGTGCCAGCAGCCCAACGGGACACCTCGGTGTGCCCCAGCATTTT CASSPTGHLGVPQHF
TRBD2 TRBJ2-2 few TRBV10-2 16 TGCGCCAGCAGTGAGTCAACTAGCGGGGGCACCGGGGAGCTGTTTTTT CASSESTSGGTGELFF
TRBD2 TRBJ2-1 - TRBV19 17 TGTGCCAGTAGTATAACTAGCGGGAGAGGGCAGTTGAATGAGCAGTTCTTC CASSITSGRGQLNEQFF
- TRBJ1-5 few TRBV7-2 15 TGTGCCAGCAGCTTAGTCGACGGAAACAATCAGCCCCAGCATTTT CASSLVDGNNQPQHF
TRBD1 TRBJ2-4 - TRBV9 15 TGTGCCAGCAGCGCCACCTCCGGACAGGAAAACATTCAGTACTTC CASSATSGQENIQYF
- TRBJ1-1 - TRBV27 14 TGTGCCAGCAGGATTCTAACGAGCGCCCCTGAAGCTTTCTTT CASRILTSAPEAFF
- TRBJ2-1 - TRBV7-2 12 TGTGCCAGCAGCTTACGTCAGGATGAGCAGTTCTTC CASSLRQDEQFF
TRBD1 TRBJ2-5 once TRBV18 14 TGTGCCAGCTCACCCCGGGACAGCCAAGAGACCCAGTACTTC CASSPRDSQETQYF
- TRBJ1-4 - TRBV7-2 15 TGTGCCAGCAGCGTATCGGGAGTAACCCCTGAAAAACTGTTTTTT CASSVSGVTPEKLFF
TRBD1 TRBJ2-7 few TRBV7-2 14 TGTGCCAGCAGCTACAGGGGGCCAGCCTACGAGCAGTACTTC CASSYRGPAYEQYF
TRBD2 TRBJ2-3 - TRBV19 15 TGTGCCAGTAGTAGGACTAGCAGCCCCACAGATACGCAGTATTTT CASSRTSSPTDTQYF